This T cell receptor (beta chain) was captured by sequencing in a study of T cell responses to AZD1222 COVID-19 vaccine. Study-level findings and limits: The peak T cell response came first, and repertoires were sampled only after it. Donors in the cohort were predominantly white British and more often female, and clonal diversity was possibly underestimated.

Assay used: immunoSEQ multiplex PCR; TCRdb lists only in-frame clones, some missing. The sample shows 80,000 or so clones, 60% to 85% of them seen only once. This CDR3 has 14 amino acids. V was pared by 5 bases and J by 3 bases, with 12 bases between. Germline V gene sequence: CDR1 SNHLY, CDR2 FYNNEI. This clone was counted between two and nine times. Its antigen is not identified. This TCR derives from an adult who received the MenACWY meningococcal vaccine as a control. The source material was peripheral blood, sampled 28 days after the second dose of the MenACWY control vaccine. This sequence joins TRBV2 and TRBJ2-3, with D possibly TRBD1 on 6 matching bases. Here the CDR3 DNA reads TGTGCCAGCAGTCAGGACAGAGCTACAGATACGCAGTATTTT. Translating gives CASSQDRATDTQYF.